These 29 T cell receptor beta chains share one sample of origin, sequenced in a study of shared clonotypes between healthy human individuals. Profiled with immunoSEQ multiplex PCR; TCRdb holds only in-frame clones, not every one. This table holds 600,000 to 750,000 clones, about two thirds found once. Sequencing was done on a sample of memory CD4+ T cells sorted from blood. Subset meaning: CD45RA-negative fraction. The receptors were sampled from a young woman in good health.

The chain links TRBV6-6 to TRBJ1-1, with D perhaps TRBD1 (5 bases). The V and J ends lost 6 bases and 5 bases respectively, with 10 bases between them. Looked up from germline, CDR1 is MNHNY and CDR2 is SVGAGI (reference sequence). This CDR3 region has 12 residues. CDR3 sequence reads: CASRWDATEAFF. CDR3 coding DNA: TGTGCCAGCAGATGGGACGCGACTGAAGCTTTCTTT.

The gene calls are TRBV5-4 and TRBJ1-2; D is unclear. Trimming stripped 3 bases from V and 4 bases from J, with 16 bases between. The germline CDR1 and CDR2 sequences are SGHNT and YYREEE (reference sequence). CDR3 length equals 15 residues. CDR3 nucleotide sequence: TGTGCCAGCAGCTGGACCGGGGTCGCCACCTATGGCTACACCTTC. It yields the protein CASSWTGVATYGYTF.

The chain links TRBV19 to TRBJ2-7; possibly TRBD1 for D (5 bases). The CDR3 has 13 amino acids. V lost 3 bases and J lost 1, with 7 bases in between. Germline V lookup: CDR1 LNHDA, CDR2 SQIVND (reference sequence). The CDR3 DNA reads TGTGCCAGTAGTATCGGACATTCCTACGAGCAGTACTTC. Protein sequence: CASSIGHSYEQYF.

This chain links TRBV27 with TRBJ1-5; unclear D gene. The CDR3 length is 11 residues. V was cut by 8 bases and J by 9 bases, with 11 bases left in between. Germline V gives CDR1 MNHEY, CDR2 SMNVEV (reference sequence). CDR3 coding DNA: TGTGCCAGCGGAACTCTCTGGCCCCAGCATTTT. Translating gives CASGTLWPQHF.

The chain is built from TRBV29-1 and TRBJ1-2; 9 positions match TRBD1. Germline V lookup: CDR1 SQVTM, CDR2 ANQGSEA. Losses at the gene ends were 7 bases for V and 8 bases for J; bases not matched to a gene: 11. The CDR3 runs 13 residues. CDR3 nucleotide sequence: TGCAGCGCCGCCCCGGGACAGGGTAAAGGCTACACCTTC. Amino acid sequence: CSAAPGQGKGYTF. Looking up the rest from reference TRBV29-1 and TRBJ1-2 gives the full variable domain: SAVISQKPSRDICQRGTSLTIQCQVDSQVTMMFWYRQQPGQSLTLIATANQGSEATYESGFVIDKFPISRPNLTFSTLTVSNMSPEDSSIYLCSAAPGQGKGYTFGSGTRLTVV.

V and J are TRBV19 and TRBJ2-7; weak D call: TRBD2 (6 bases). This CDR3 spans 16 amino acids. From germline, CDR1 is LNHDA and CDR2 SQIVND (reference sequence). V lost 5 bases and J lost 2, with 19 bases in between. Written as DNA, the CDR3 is TGTGCCAGTAGTCTATCCCGGGACTGGAGAACCTACGAGCAGTACTTC. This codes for CASSLSRDWRTYEQYF.

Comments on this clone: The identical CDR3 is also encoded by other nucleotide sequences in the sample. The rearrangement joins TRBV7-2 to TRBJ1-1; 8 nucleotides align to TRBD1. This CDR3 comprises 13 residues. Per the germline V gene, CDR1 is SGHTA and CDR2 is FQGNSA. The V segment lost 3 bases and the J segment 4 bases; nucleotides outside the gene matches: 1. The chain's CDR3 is CASSFTGGTEAFF. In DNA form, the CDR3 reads TGTGCCAGCAGCTTTACAGGGGGCACTGAAGCTTTCTTT.

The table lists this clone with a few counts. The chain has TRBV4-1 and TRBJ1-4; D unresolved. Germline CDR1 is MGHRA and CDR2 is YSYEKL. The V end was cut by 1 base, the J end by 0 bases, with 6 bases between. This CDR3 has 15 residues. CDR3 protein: CASSQARATNEKLFF. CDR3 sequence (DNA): TGCGCCAGCAGCCAAGCACGTGCAACTAATGAAAAACTGTTTTTT.

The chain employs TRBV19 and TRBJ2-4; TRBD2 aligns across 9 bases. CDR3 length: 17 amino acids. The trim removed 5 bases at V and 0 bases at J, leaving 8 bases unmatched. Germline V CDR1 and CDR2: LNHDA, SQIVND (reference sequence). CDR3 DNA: TGTGCCAGTAGTCCAGCGGGAGGTCTACTAGCCAAAAACATTCAGTACTTC. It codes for CASSPAGGLLAKNIQYF.

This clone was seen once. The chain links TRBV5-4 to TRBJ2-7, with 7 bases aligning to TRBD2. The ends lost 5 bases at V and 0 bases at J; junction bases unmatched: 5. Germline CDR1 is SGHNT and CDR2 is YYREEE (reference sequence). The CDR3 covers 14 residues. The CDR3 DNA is TGTGCCAGCAGGGATGGGAGGGGCTCCTACGAGCAGTACTTC. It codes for CASRDGRGSYEQYF.

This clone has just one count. In DNA form, the CDR3 reads TGCGCCAGCAGCTATTCCCGGGTCGGGACTAGTTATTACAATGAGCAGTTCTTC. The encoded protein is CASSYSRVGTSYYNEQFF. The rearrangement links TRBV5-1 to TRBJ2-1, with 8 positions matching TRBD2. CDR1 SGHRS and CDR2 YFSETQ come from the germline V gene. This CDR3 contains 18 residues. The junction had 15 bases not matched to a gene; V was cut back by 3 bases and J by 4 bases. The full variable domain, its missing parts supplied by reference TRBV5-1 and TRBJ2-1, is KAGVTQTPRYLIKTRGQQVTLSCSPISGHRSVSWYQQTPGQGLQFLFEYFSETQRNKGNFPGRFSGRQFSNSRSEMNVSTLELGDSALYLCASSYSRVGTSYYNEQFFGPGTRLTVL.

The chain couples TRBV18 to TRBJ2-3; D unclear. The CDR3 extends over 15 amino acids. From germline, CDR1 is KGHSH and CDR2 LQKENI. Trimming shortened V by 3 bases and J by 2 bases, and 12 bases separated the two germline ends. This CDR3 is CASSPSYLSTDTQYF. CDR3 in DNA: TGTGCCAGCTCACCCTCTTACCTGTCCACAGATACGCAGTATTTT. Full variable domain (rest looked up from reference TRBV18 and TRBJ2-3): NAGVMQNPRHLVRRRGQEARLRCSPMKGHSHVYWYRQLPEEGLKFMVYLQKENIIDESGMPKERFSAEFPKEGPSILRIQQVVRGDSAAYFCASSPSYLSTDTQYFGPGTRLTVL.

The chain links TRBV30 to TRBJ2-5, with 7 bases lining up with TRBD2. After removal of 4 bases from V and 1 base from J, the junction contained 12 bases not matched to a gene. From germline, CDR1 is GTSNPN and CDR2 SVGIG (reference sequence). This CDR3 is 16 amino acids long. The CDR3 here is CAWTLAGAGFQETQYF. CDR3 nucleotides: TGTGCCTGGACCTTGGCGGGAGCGGGATTCCAAGAGACCCAGTACTTC.

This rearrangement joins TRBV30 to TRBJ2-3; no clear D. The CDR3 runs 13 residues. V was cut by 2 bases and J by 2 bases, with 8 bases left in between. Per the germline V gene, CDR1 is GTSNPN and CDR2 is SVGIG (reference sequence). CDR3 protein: CAWSTTFTDTQYF. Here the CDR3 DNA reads TGTGCCTGGAGTACCACCTTCACAGATACGCAGTATTTT.

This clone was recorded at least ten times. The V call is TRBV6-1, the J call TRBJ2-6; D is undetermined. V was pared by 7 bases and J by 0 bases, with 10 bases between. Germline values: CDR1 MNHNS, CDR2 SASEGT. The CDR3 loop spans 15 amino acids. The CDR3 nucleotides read TGTGCCAGCACCCAAGGGTACTCTGGGGCCAACGTCCTGACTTTC. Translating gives CASTQGYSGANVLTF.

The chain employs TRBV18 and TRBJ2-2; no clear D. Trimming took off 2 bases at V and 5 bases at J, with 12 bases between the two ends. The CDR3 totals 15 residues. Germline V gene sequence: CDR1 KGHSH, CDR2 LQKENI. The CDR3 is CASSPGSDTTGELFF. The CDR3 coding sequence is TGTGCCAGCTCACCAGGTTCGGATACAACCGGGGAGCTGTTTTTT. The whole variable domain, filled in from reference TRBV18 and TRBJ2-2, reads NAGVMQNPRHLVRRRGQEARLRCSPMKGHSHVYWYRQLPEEGLKFMVYLQKENIIDESGMPKERFSAEFPKEGPSILRIQQVVRGDSAAYFCASSPGSDTTGELFFGEGSRLTVL.

The chain's CDR3 is CASRRTGANVLTF. CDR3 nucleotide sequence: TGTGCCAGCAGACGAACTGGGGCCAACGTCCTGACTTTC. The chain uses TRBV28 and TRBJ2-6; D unresolved. The CDR3 runs to 13 residues. The germline V and J ends were trimmed by 6 bases and 2 bases, with 5 bases remaining between them. CDR1 and CDR2 (germline): MDHEN, SYDVKM. Using reference TRBV28 and TRBJ2-6 for the parts outside the CDR3, the full variable domain is DVKVTQSSRYLVKRTGEKVFLECVQDMDHENMFWYRQDPGLGLRLIYFSYDVKMKEKGDIPEGYSVSREKKERFSLILESASTNQTSMYLCASRRTGANVLTFGAGSRLTVL.

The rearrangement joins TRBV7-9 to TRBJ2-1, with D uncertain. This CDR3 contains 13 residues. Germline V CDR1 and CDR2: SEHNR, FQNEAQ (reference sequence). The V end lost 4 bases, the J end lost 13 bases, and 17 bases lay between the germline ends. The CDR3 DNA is TGTGCCAGCAGCTCCAGTGGAGCTAGTATTCAGTTCTTC. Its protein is CASSSSGASIQFF.

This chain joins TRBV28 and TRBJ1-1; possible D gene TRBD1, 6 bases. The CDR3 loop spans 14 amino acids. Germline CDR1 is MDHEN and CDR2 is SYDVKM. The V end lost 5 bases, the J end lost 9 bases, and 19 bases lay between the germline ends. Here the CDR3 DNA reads TGTGCCAGCAGTCTATTCGGACAGCAGTTTAAAGCTTTCTTT. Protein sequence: CASSLFGQQFKAFF.

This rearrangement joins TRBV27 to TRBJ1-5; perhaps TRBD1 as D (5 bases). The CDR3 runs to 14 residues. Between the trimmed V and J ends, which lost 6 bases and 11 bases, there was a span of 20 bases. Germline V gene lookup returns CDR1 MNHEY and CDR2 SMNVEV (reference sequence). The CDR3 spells CASRPSGAASSQHF. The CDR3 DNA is TGTGCCAGCAGGCCTAGCGGGGCAGCCAGTTCCCAGCATTTT.

This CDR3 reads CASSQDDRASNYGYTF. CDR3 nucleotide sequence: TGCGCCAGCAGCCAAGACGACAGGGCGTCTAACTATGGCTACACCTTC. The chain uses TRBV4-1 and TRBJ1-2; TRBD1 matches 7 bases. The germline CDR1 and CDR2 sequences are MGHRA and YSYEKL. There are 16 residues in the CDR3. V dropped 0 bases and J dropped 0; count of bases not matched to a gene: 4.

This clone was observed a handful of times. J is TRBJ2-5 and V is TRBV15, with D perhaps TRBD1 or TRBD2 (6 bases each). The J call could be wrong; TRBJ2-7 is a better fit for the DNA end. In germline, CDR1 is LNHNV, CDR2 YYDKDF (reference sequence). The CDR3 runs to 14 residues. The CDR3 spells CATSTRSRGDEQYF. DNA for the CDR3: TGTGCCACCAGCACTCGATCAAGGGGGGACGAGCAGTACTTC.

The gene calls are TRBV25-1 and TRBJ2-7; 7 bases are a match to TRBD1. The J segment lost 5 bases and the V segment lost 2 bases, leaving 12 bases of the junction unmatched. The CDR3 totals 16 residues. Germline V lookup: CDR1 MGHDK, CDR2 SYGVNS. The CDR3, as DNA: TGTGCCAGCAGTGAAAAAGGACAGGACCCTGCCGACGAGCAGTACTTC. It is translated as CASSEKGQDPADEQYF.

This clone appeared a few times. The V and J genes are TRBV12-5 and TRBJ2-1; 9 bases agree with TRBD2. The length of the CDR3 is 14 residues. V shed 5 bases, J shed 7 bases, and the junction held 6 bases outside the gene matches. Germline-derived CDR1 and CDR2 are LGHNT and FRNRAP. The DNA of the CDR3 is TGTGCTAGTGGTGCTAGCGGGATGGTAAATGAGCAGTTCTTC. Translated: CASGASGMVNEQFF.

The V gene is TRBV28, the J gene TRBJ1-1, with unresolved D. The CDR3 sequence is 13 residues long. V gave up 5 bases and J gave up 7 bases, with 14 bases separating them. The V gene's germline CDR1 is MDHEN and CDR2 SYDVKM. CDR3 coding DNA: TGTGCCAGCAGTCTCTTATTTCAACGTGAAGCTTTCTTT. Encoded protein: CASSLLFQREAFF.

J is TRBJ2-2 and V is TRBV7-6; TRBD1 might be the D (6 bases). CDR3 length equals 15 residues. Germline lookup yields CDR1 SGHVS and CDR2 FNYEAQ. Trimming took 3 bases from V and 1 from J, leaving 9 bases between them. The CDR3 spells CASSFGDKNTGELFF. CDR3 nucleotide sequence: TGTGCCAGCAGCTTTGGGGACAAGAACACCGGGGAGCTGTTTTTT.

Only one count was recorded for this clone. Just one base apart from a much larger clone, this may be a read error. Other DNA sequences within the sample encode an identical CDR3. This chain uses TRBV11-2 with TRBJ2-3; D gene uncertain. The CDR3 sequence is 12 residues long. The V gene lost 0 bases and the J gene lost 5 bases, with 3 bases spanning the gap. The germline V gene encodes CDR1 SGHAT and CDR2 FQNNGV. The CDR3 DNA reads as TGTGCCAGCAGCTTAGATAGAGATACGCAGTATTTT. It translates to CASSLDRDTQYF.

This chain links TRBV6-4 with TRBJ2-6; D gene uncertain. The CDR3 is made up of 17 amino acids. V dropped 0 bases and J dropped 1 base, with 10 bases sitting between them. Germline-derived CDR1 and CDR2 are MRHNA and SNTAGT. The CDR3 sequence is CASSDSSPGSGANVLTF. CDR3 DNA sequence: TGTGCCAGCAGTGACTCGTCTCCCGGGTCTGGGGCCAACGTCCTGACTTTC.

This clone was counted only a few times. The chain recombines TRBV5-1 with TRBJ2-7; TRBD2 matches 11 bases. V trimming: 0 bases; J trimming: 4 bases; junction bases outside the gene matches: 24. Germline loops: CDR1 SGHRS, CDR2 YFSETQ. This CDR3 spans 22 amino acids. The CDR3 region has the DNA TGCGCCAGCAGCTTGGATGGTGGTGTGACTAGCGGGACGCCCACACACTGGTACGAGCAGTACTTC. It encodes CASSLDGGVTSGTPTHWYEQYF.